Below are 7 T cell receptor beta chains sequenced from a single sample in a study of vaccination effects on CD4 cells after COVID-19. The method was immunoSEQ multiplex PCR; TCRdb's version includes in-frame clones alone and lacks a portion of them. The sample includes about 73,000 clones, around 81% of them seen just once. Viral peptide pools were used in the ViraFEST assay to expand antigen-specific CD4+ T cells, and sequencing came afterward. The culture ran for less than 12 days, and then CD4+ T cells were isolated. Having tested negative for nucleocapsid antibodies, the vaccine recipients showed no prior SARS-CoV-2 infection. These receptors' targets are unknown. The sample in question was CD4+ T cells from PBMCs cultured with SARS-CoV-2 spike peptides, obtained before COVID-19 vaccination. These receptors came from a human donor who received a COVID-19 vaccine.

This clone occurred a few times. The rearrangement uses TRBV19 and TRBJ1-1; no clear D gene. The CDR3 has 15 amino acids. V was trimmed by 3 bases and J by 5 bases, leaving 16 bases between them. The germline V gene encodes CDR1 LNHDA and CDR2 SQIVND (reference sequence). The CDR3 sequence: CASSMSREEGTEAFF. The CDR3, as DNA: TGTGCCAGTAGTATGAGCCGGGAGGAGGGAACTGAAGCTTTCTTT. Supplemented by reference TRBV19 and TRBJ1-1, the full variable domain reads DGGITQSPKYLFRKEGQNVTLSCEQNLNHDAMYWYRQDPGQGLRLIYYSQIVNDFQKGDIAEGYSVSREKKESFPLTVTSAQKNPTAFYLCASSMSREEGTEAFFGQGTRLTVV.

The V call is TRBV2, the J call TRBJ2-6; D gene uncertain. Trimming pared 7 bases from V and 0 bases from J, leaving 7 bases between. The CDR3 sequence is 14 residues long. The germline CDR1 and CDR2 sequences are SNHLY and FYNNEI. This chain's CDR3 is CASKSSSGANVLTF. The CDR3 region has the DNA TGTGCCAGCAAGAGTAGCTCTGGGGCCAACGTCCTGACTTTC.

The chain uses TRBV7-9 and TRBJ1-4; 9 nucleotides agree with TRBD1. Germline V gene lookup returns CDR1 SEHNR and CDR2 FQNEAQ (reference sequence). After removal of 7 bases from V and 3 bases from J, the junction contained 6 bases not matched to a gene. The CDR3 consists of 15 residues. CDR3 protein: CASTIRQGANEKLFF. The CDR3 region has the DNA TGTGCCAGCACCATTCGACAGGGGGCTAATGAAAAACTGTTTTTT.

This clone showed up just once. The chain employs TRBV5-1 and TRBJ2-1; 7 bases agree with TRBD1. V gave up 2 bases and J gave up 2 bases; unmatched junction bases: 4. The CDR3 totals 15 residues. CDR1 SGHRS and CDR2 YFSETQ come from the germline V gene. CDR3 in amino acids: CASSLEGATYNEQFF. CDR3 nucleotides: TGCGCCAGCAGCTTAGAGGGGGCGACCTACAATGAGCAGTTCTTC.

This clone occurred a few times. This chain connects TRBV2 to TRBJ1-2, with TRBD1 matching 9 bases. The CDR3 has 14 residues. Germline V lookup: CDR1 SNHLY, CDR2 FYNNEI. Trimming took 7 bases from V and 7 from J; bases not matched to a gene: 10. The CDR3 reads CASNNWDRASGYTF. The CDR3 coding sequence is TGTGCCAGCAATAACTGGGACAGGGCTTCTGGCTACACCTTC.

The chain combines TRBV3-1 (or the pseudogene TRBV3-2) with TRBJ2-3; D might be TRBD1 or TRBD2, each matching 6 bases. Germline V gene lookup returns CDR1 LGHDT and CDR2 YNNKEL (reference sequence). Trimming removed 4 bases from V and 1 base from J, with 18 bases in between. This CDR3 is built from 17 residues. The CDR3 loop reads CASSPGAGGPGTDTQYF. The CDR3 coding sequence is TGTGCCAGCAGCCCAGGTGCTGGGGGGCCGGGCACAGATACGCAGTATTTT.

The chain joins TRBV19 to TRBJ2-3; no definite D call. Trimming took off 5 bases at V and 2 bases at J, with 5 bases between the two ends. This CDR3 contains 12 residues. Germline lookup yields CDR1 LNHDA and CDR2 SQIVND (reference sequence). The CDR3 sequence is CASSFLTDTQYF. Written as DNA, the CDR3 is TGTGCCAGTAGTTTTCTCACAGATACGCAGTATTTT.